What follows are 2 T cell receptor beta chains derived from one specimen sequenced in a study of T cell changes during pregnancy in multiple sclerosis (dated by TCRdb to between 2019 and 2020). The protocol used for the library was the immunoSEQ multiplex PCR assay. TCRdb limited this immuneACCESS table to in-frame rearrangements with V and J called. A share of clones is missing; checked studies link under half to unresolved V genes, and the rest is unexplained. This sample is represented by fewer than 20,000 clones; around 86% of them were singletons. The ten largest make up roughly 12% of the sample. Sequenced here: CD8+ T cells from peripheral blood mononuclear cells, sampled in the third trimester of pregnancy. Source of these receptors: a female donor in good health, enrolled as a control in a pregnancy study.

By frequency in the sample, this clone is medium-sized (0.01 to 0.1%). The chain couples TRBV14 to TRBJ2-3, with D maybe TRBD2 (5 bases). CDR1 and CDR2 (germline): SGHDN, FVKESK. This CDR3 has 15 amino acids. Trimming took off 4 bases at V and 6 bases at J, with 17 bases between the two ends. The CDR3: CASSPSWRLTDTQYF. The DNA of the CDR3 is TGTGCCAGCAGCCCATCCTGGAGGCTCACGGATACGCAGTATTTT.

The J gene is TRBJ1-1, the V gene TRBV2; 12 positions agree with TRBD1. This CDR3 comprises 16 residues. Germline lookup yields CDR1 SNHLY and CDR2 FYNNEI. The trim removed 7 bases at V and 4 bases at J, leaving 10 bases unmatched. CDR3 in amino acids: CASNPGTGGAGTEAFF. CDR3 in DNA: TGTGCCAGCAACCCCGGGACAGGGGGCGCCGGCACTGAAGCTTTCTTT.